This T cell receptor (beta chain) was obtained from a study of identical twins. As for this clonotype: What it recognizes is unknown.

Study conclusions and caveats: The analysis was cross-sectional rather than longitudinal within donors. There is a chance that invariant MAIT and iNKT cells partially muddied zero-insertion analyses.

Only healthy Caucasians were enrolled as donors. TCRdb reanalysed the 5' RACE reads using MiXCR and keeps one entry per CDR3 protein. The sample yields hundreds of thousands of distinct CDR3 sequences, roughly 8.6% seen once. These data are also associated with another study on yellow fever vaccine responses in identical twins.

This receptor was taken from a woman under 30 in good health. Sequenced material: CD8+ T cells sorted from blood.

CDR3 sequence reads: CASSPPSGGIYEQYF. The CDR3 nucleotides are TGTGCCAGCAGCCCCCCCAGCGGGGGGATCTACGAGCAGTACTTC. The chain links TRBV7-9 to TRBJ2-7, with 9 positions matching TRBD2. J was trimmed by 3 bases and V by 5 bases; bases with no gene match: 8. The CDR3 spans 15 residues. CDR1 and CDR2 (germline): SEHNR, FQNEAQ (reference sequence).